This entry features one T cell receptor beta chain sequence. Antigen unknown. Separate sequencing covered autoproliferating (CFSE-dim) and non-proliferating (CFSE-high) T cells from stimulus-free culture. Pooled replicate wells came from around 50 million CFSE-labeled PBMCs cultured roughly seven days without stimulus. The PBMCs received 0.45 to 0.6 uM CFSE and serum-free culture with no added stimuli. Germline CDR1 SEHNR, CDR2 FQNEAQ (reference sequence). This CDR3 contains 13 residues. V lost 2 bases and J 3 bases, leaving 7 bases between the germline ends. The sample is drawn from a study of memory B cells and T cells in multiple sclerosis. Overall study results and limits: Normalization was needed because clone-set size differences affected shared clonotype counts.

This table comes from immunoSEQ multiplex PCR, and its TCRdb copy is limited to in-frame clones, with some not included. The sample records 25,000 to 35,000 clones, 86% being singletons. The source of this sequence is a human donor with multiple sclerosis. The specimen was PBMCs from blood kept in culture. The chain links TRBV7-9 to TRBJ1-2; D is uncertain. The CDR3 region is CASSLSVDYGYTF. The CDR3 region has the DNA TGTGCCAGCAGCTTATCCGTGGACTATGGCTACACCTTC.